A single sample gave rise to the 13 T cell receptor beta chains below, sequenced in a study of cytomegalovirus exposure and HLA in healthy donors. With 60 Vbeta and 13 Jbeta primers, the PCR was carried out. Generated by immunoSEQ multiplex PCR, the TCRdb table keeps only in-frame clones and is missing some. The sample carries about 170,000 clones, over 75% recorded once. What was sequenced was PBMCs. The receptor source for this set is a male donor in good health and CMV-seronegative.

In regard to this clone: Other DNA sequences within the sample encode an identical CDR3. The chain couples TRBV5-1 to TRBJ1-5; 7 nucleotides line up with TRBD1. The germline CDR1 and CDR2 sequences are SGHRS and YFSETQ. V was pared by 1 base and J by 0 bases, with 1 base of the junction left unmatched. The CDR3 has 15 residues. As DNA, the CDR3 is TGCGCCAGCAGCTTGACAGGGGATAGCAATCAGCCCCAGCATTTT. It encodes CASSLTGDSNQPQHF.

The chain uses TRBV7-2 and TRBJ2-1, with unresolved D. Germline V gene sequence: CDR1 SGHTA, CDR2 FQGNSA. The V gene lost 8 bases and the J gene lost 9 bases, with 11 bases spanning the gap. The CDR3 runs 11 residues. The CDR3, as DNA: TGTGCCAGCCGTGCCCTAGGTGAGCAGTTCTTC. Translation gives CASRALGEQFF.

This clone was detected only once. This rearrangement joins TRBV25-1 to TRBJ2-7, with D possibly being TRBD1 (6 bases). CDR1 MGHDK and CDR2 SYGVNS come from the germline V gene. V was cut by 5 bases and J by 4 bases, with 15 bases left in between. This CDR3 has 14 residues. The CDR3 here is CASSPPDRLYEQYF. The CDR3 nucleotides read TGTGCCAGCAGTCCTCCCGACAGGCTGTACGAGCAGTACTTC.

This clone was recorded a few times. Other DNA sequences in this sample translate to the same CDR3. The chain is built from TRBV27 and TRBJ1-1, with 8 bases lining up with TRBD1. In germline, CDR1 is MNHEY, CDR2 SMNVEV (reference sequence). There are 14 residues in the CDR3. V gave up 4 bases and J gave up 1 base; unmatched junction bases: 2. The CDR3 DNA follows: TGTGCCAGCAGTTCCCAGGGGGCGAACACTGAAGCTTTCTTT. It specifies CASSSQGANTEAFF.

This clone occurred a few times. The chain carries TRBV2 and TRBJ2-7; 7 bases are shared with TRBD1. Per the germline V gene, CDR1 is SNHLY and CDR2 is FYNNEI. The CDR3 covers 14 residues. The V and J ends lost 4 bases and 4 bases, in that order; junction bases with no gene match: 7. CDR3 DNA sequence: TGTGCCAGCAGTGTGGGGACAGCTCTTTACGAGCAGTACTTC. Amino acid sequence: CASSVGTALYEQYF.

The chain combines TRBV10-3 with TRBJ1-2; 8 bases fit TRBD1. This CDR3 spans 14 amino acids. Germline values: CDR1 ENHRY, CDR2 SYGVKD. V trimming: 6 bases; J trimming: 3 bases; junction bases outside the gene matches: 6. CDR3 sequence reads: CAIRRQGSDYGYTF. CDR3 nucleotides: TGTGCCATCAGGCGACAGGGGTCCGACTATGGCTACACCTTC.

The chain combines TRBV10-1 with TRBJ1-4, with 7 bases matching TRBD1. The CDR3 spans 13 residues. CDR1 WNHNN and CDR2 SYGVQD come from the germline V gene (reference sequence). V shed 8 bases, J shed 3 bases, and the junction held 3 bases outside the gene matches. The CDR3 is CASSTGPNEKLFF. In nucleotides, the CDR3 is TGCGCCAGCTCGACAGGGCCTAATGAAAAACTGTTTTTT.

The chain has TRBV13 and TRBJ2-7, with 8 bases identical to TRBD1. CDR1 PRHDT and CDR2 FYEKMQ come from the germline V gene (reference sequence). After removal of 3 bases from V and 3 bases from J, the junction contained 7 bases not matched to a gene. CDR3 length equals 15 residues. CDR3 sequence (DNA): TGTGCCAGCAGCTTCCGGACAGGGATCGGCTACGAGCAGTACTTC. It translates to CASSFRTGIGYEQYF.

The V gene is TRBV7-4, the J gene TRBJ1-5, with D maybe TRBD1 (5 bases). The CDR3 loop spans 14 amino acids. The ends were cut back, 0 bases at V and 7 bases at J, with 10 bases in the middle. In germline, CDR1 is SGHVT, CDR2 SQSDAQ. The CDR3: CASSLAAGRQPQHF. The CDR3 bases are TGTGCCAGCAGCTTAGCGGCAGGGAGGCAGCCCCAGCATTTT.

The genes are TRBV18 and TRBJ1-1, with D tentatively TRBD1 (6 bases). V was cut by 3 bases and J by 4 bases, with 12 bases left in between. The CDR3 extends over 14 amino acids. Germline-derived CDR1 and CDR2 are KGHSH and LQKENI. Here the CDR3 reads CASSPQGPVTEAFF. CDR3 coding DNA: TGTGCCAGCTCACCGCAGGGGCCTGTCACTGAAGCTTTCTTT.

The table lists this clone with a few counts. The rearrangement uses TRBV5-4 and TRBJ2-7, with 7 bases that match TRBD2. The germline CDR1 and CDR2 sequences are SGHNT and YYREEE (reference sequence). V was pared by 2 bases and J by 1 base, with 9 bases of the junction left unmatched. The CDR3 sequence is 16 residues long. CDR3 loop: CASSFQGGALSYEQYF. The CDR3 DNA reads as TGTGCCAGCAGCTTCCAGGGAGGGGCTTTATCCTACGAGCAGTACTTC.

The rearrangement joins TRBV6-5 to TRBJ2-1; 9 bases agree with TRBD2. The V gene's germline CDR1 is MNHEY and CDR2 SVGAGI. Trimming removed 3 bases from V and 7 bases from J; junction bases left unmatched: 10. The length of the CDR3 is 16 residues. DNA for the CDR3: TGTGCCAGCAGTTATTCGGCTAGCGGGGTCCGGAATGAGCAGTTCTTC. Translating gives CASSYSASGVRNEQFF.

The chain joins TRBV11-2 to TRBJ1-1; no reliable D call. The CDR3 is made up of 13 amino acids. V was pared by 4 bases and J by 0 bases, with 6 bases between. The germline V gene encodes CDR1 SGHAT and CDR2 FQNNGV. The CDR3 loop reads CASSSQLNTEAFF. For the CDR3, the DNA is TGTGCCAGCAGCTCCCAATTGAACACTGAAGCTTTCTTT.